This TCR beta chain appears in the sequencing data of a study of blood T cell repertoires in COVID-19. Study-level background: From the United States, Italy and Spain came samples of acute and convalescent COVID-19.

The V and J ends lost 5 bases and 7 bases, in that order; junction bases with no gene match: 6. This CDR3 has 15 residues. The V gene's germline CDR1 is SEHNR and CDR2 FQNEAQ (reference sequence). Data came from immunoSEQ multiplex PCR; TCRdb stores just in-frame clones and leaves some out. Of 100,000 to 150,000 clones detected, 88% appear once; the ten largest clones hold roughly 7.6%. The rearrangement uses TRBV7-9 and TRBJ2-1; 12 positions match TRBD2. The sequence was obtained from a man aged 45-65 years with acute or convalescent COVID-19. The sample taken for sequencing was peripheral blood. In DNA, the CDR3 is TGTGCCAGCAGCCCGACTAGCGGGAGCTGGAATGAGCAGTTCTTC. This gives the protein CASSPTSGSWNEQFF.